This T cell receptor beta chain comes out of a study of blood T cell repertoires in COVID-19. Sequencing used immunoSEQ multiplex PCR; TCRdb keeps in-frame clones, though not all of them. Altogether about 130,000 clones are present, 75% to 85% being singletons, with the ten largest covering about 3.8%. Germline trimming cut 2 bases from V and 1 base from J; bases unmatched to any gene: 3. The CDR3 contains 16 residues. Per germline, CDR1 SGHVS and CDR2 FNYEAQ. Sample: peripheral blood. The clonotype originates from a woman aged 45 to 65 with acute or convalescent COVID-19. This chain links TRBV7-6 with TRBJ2-2; 8 bases are shared with TRBD2. CDR3 residues: CASSLLTSGNTGELFF. DNA for the CDR3: TGTGCCAGCAGCTTATTAACTAGCGGGAACACCGGGGAGCTGTTTTTT. The entire variable domain, with the rest obtained from reference TRBV7-6 and TRBJ2-2, is as follows: GAGVSQSPRYKVTKRGQDVALRCDPISGHVSLYWYRQALGQGPEFLTYFNYEAQQDKSGLPNDRFSAERPEGSISTLTIQRTEQRDSAMYRCASSLLTSGNTGELFFGEGSRLTVL.